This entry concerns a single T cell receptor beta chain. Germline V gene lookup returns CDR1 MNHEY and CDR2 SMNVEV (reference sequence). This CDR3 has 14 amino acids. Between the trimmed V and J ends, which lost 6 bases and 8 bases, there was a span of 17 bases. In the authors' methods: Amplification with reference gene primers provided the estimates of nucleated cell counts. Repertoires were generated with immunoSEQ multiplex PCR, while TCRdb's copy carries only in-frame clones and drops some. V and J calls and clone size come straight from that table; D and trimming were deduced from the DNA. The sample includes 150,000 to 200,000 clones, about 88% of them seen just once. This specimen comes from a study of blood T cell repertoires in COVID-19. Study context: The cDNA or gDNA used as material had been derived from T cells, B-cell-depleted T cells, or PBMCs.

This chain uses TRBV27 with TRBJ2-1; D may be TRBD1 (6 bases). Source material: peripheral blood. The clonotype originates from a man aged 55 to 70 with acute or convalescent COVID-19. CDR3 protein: CASRPGHRLDEQFF. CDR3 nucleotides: TGTGCCAGCAGGCCGGGACACAGGTTAGATGAGCAGTTCTTC.